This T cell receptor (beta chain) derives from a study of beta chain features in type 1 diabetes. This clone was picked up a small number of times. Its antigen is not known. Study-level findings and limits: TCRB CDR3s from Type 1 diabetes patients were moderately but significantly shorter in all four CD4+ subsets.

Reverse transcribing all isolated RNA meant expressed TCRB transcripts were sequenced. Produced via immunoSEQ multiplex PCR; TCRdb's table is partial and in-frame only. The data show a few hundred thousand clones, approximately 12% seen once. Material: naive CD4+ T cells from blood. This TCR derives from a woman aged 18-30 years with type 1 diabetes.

The CDR3 region has the DNA TGTGCCAGCAGCCAGCCCGGACAGGGCCCCTATGGCTACACCTTC. Its translation is CASSQPGQGPYGYTF. V and J are TRBV14 and TRBJ1-2, with 8 bases lining up with TRBD1. The length of the CDR3 is 15 residues. Trimming removed 3 bases from V and 4 bases from J; junction bases left unmatched: 7. The germline gives CDR1 SGHDN, CDR2 FVKESK.